The entry below describes one T cell receptor (beta chain). These data come from a study of blood T cell repertoires in COVID-19. TCRdb keeps only in-frame clones here, not all; method: immunoSEQ multiplex PCR. The sample has roughly 200,000 clones, approximately 84% seen once. Seattle patient enrollment occurred during active infection, with longitudinal follow-up thereafter. Trimming took off 3 bases at V and 11 bases at J, with 8 bases between the two ends. CDR1 and CDR2 from the germline V gene are ENHRY and SYGVKD. The CDR3 extends over 12 amino acids. The chain employs TRBV10-3 and TRBJ1-6; D is unclear. This TCR came from a woman older than 75 with COVID-19, enrolled during active disease. Source material: peripheral blood. CDR3 region: CAISDPVTPLHF. In DNA, the CDR3 is TGTGCCATCAGTGATCCGGTCACACCCCTCCACTTT.